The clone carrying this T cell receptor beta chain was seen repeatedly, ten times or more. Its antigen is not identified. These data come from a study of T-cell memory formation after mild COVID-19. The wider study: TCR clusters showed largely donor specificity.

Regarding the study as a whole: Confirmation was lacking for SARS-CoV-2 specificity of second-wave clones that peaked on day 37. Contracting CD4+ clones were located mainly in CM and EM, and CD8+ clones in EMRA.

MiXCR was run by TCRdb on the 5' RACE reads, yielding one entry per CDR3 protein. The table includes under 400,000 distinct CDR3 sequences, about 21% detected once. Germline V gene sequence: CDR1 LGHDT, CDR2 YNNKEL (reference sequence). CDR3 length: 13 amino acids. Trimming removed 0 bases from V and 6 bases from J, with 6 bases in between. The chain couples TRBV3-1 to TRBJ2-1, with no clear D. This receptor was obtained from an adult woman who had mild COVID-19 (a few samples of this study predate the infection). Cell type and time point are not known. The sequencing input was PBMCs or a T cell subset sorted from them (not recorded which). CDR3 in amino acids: CASSQDLVNEQFF. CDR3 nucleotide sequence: TGTGCCAGCAGCCAAGATCTGGTCAATGAGCAGTTCTTC.